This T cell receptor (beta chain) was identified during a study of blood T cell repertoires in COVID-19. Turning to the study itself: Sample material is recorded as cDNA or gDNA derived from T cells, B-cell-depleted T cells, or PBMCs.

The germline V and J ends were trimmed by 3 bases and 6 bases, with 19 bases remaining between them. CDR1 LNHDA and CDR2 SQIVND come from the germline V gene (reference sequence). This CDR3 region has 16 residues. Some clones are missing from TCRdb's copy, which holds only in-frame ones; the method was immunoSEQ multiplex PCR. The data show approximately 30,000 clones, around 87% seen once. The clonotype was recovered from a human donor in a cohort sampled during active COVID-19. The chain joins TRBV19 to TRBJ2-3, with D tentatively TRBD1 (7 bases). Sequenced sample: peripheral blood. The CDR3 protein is CASSITFRGAPDTQYF. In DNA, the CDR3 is TGTGCCAGTAGTATTACGTTCAGGGGGGCCCCGGATACGCAGTATTTT.